This T cell receptor (beta chain) was profiled in a study of blood T cell repertoires in COVID-19. Study context: The United States, Italy and Spain provided the acute and convalescent COVID-19 samples.

In the original workflow: Scientists estimated how many nucleated cells there were by amplifying reference gene primers. Generated by immunoSEQ multiplex PCR, the TCRdb table keeps only in-frame clones and is missing some. V, J and clone size were drawn from that table, and D and trimming were deduced from the DNA. The profile shows around 300,000 clones, 70% to 90% of them singletons. V lost 5 bases to trimming and J lost 3 bases, with 14 bases between them. This CDR3 has 15 residues. CDR1 MNHEY and CDR2 SMNVEV come from the germline V gene (reference sequence). Ages ranged from roughly 18 to 100 years, with residence in some 25 US areas.

The specimen sequenced was PBMCs or T cells enriched from blood (not recorded which). The clonotype comes from a woman aged 35 to 49 who had recovered from COVID-19. This chain links TRBV27 with TRBJ1-3; D is possibly TRBD1 (5 bases). The CDR3 nucleotides are TGTGCCAGCAGTCCAGCTGGGGGGGTTGGAAACACCATATATTTT. This translates into CASSPAGGVGNTIYF.